These T cell receptor beta chains were read from a single sample in a study of blood T cell repertoires in COVID-19. Generated by immunoSEQ multiplex PCR, the TCRdb table keeps only in-frame clones and is missing some. Of some 72,000 clones in the sample, approximately 90% were seen once. Source material: peripheral blood. The receptor set was obtained from a man aged 45-60 years with active COVID-19. The CDR3 runs from the conserved cysteine through the conserved F or W. Fields, in order: V gene, D gene, J gene, clone size, CDR3 DNA, CDR3 protein. D genes are given only for firm matches. Size values are once, few and many counts, or a class for expanded clones, and some rows have none.

V: TRBV3-1/TRBV3-2
D: -
J: TRBJ1-1
size: once
DNA: TGTGCCAGCAGCCAAGGGCCTAACACTGAAGCTTTCTTT
CDR3: CASSQGPNTEAFF

V: TRBV27
D: TRBD1
J: TRBJ2-2
size: -
DNA: TGTGCCAGCACCTACCGAATGACAGGGGTCAACACCGGGGAGCTGTTTTTT
CDR3: CASTYRMTGVNTGELFF

V: TRBV10-3
D: -
J: TRBJ1-1
size: once
DNA: TGTGCCATCAGCCCTGGGAGGGGAGTACACACTGAAGCTTTCTTT
CDR3: CAISPGRGVHTEAFF

V: TRBV7-4
D: -
J: TRBJ2-2
size: once
DNA: TGTGCCAGCAGCTTAGTGGAGGGACAGAGGGGGGAGCTGTTTTTT
CDR3: CASSLVEGQRGELFF

V: TRBV29-1
D: -
J: TRBJ1-2
size: -
DNA: TGCAGCGTTGGAGGGGGTCTCGACTATGGCTACACCTTC
CDR3: CSVGGGLDYGYTF

V: TRBV5-4
D: TRBD2
J: TRBJ2-2
size: once
DNA: TGTGCCAGCAGCACAGGGACTAGCTTAAACACCGGGGAGCTGTTTTTT
CDR3: CASSTGTSLNTGELFF

V: TRBV3-1/TRBV3-2
D: -
J: TRBJ1-2
size: -
DNA: TGTGCCAGCAGCCCGGGGGTCGGCTATGGCTACACCTTC
CDR3: CASSPGVGYGYTF

V: TRBV19
D: -
J: TRBJ2-2
size: -
DNA: TGTGCCAGTAGTATTGGCAGGGCCGGGGAGCTGTTTTTT
CDR3: CASSIGRAGELFF

V: TRBV5-1
D: TRBD1
J: TRBJ1-4
size: -
DNA: TGCGCCAGCAGCTCCGGGACAGGGGCCGAAAAACTGTTTTTT
CDR3: CASSSGTGAEKLFF

V: TRBV10-3
D: -
J: TRBJ1-4
size: once
DNA: TGTGCCATCAGTTCGGACAGCCAAGAAGGAAAACTGTTTTTT
CDR3: CAISSDSQEGKLFF

V: TRBV6-4
D: -
J: TRBJ2-1
size: -
DNA: TGTGCCAGCAGTGACTCAGAGGAGACCCCCCGGGTCTTC
CDR3: CASSDSEETPRVF

V: TRBV7-9
D: TRBD1
J: TRBJ2-4
size: -
DNA: TGTGCCAGCAGCCTCGGGACAGGGATAAGGACGAACATTCAGTACTTC
CDR3: CASSLGTGIRTNIQYF

V: TRBV3-1/TRBV3-2
D: TRBD2
J: TRBJ2-7
size: -
DNA: TGTGCCAGCTGCCAATTGTTGGCGGGAGGGCCCCACGAGCAGTACTTC
CDR3: CASCQLLAGGPHEQYF

V: TRBV14
D: -
J: TRBJ1-3
size: -
DNA: TGTGCCAGCAGCCAACGGGGATCAGGAAACACCATATATTTT
CDR3: CASSQRGSGNTIYF

V: TRBV7-3
D: TRBD1
J: TRBJ1-1
size: -
DNA: TGTGCCAGCAGCTTAGGGACAGGGGCTTCCACTGAAGCTTTCTTT
CDR3: CASSLGTGASTEAFF

V: TRBV19
D: -
J: TRBJ2-4
size: -
DNA: TGTGCCAGTACCCAGACAGGAGGCTTGGCCAAAAACATTCAGTACTTC
CDR3: CASTQTGGLAKNIQYF

V: TRBV27
D: TRBD2
J: TRBJ2-7
size: -
DNA: TGTGCCAGCAGCCTTTGGAGCGGGAGCTACGAGCAGTACTTC
CDR3: CASSLWSGSYEQYF

V: TRBV4-1
D: TRBD2
J: TRBJ2-5
size: -
DNA: TGCGCCAGCAGCCCCGGGGGGGGAAGCGAGACCCAGTACTTC
CDR3: CASSPGGGSETQYF

V: TRBV4-2
D: -
J: TRBJ2-5
size: -
DNA: TGTGCCAGCAGCCAAGTCCAGGGGAGTGTTGTTGAAGAGACCCAGTACTTC
CDR3: CASSQVQGSVVEETQYF

V: TRBV28
D: TRBD1
J: TRBJ1-1
size: -
DNA: TGTGCCAGCAGTTTCACAAGACAGGGGCCGATTTTTATGAACACTGAAGCTTTCTTT
CDR3: CASSFTRQGPIFMNTEAFF

V: TRBV5-1
D: TRBD2
J: TRBJ2-1
size: -
DNA: TGCGCCAGCAGCCCTCGGACTAGCGAGAACAATGAGCAGTTCTTC
CDR3: CASSPRTSENNEQFF

V: TRBV15
D: -
J: TRBJ2-1
size: -
DNA: TGTGCCACCAGCAAGGGCGGGGGACACGCCTCCTACAATGAGCAGTTCTTC
CDR3: CATSKGGGHASYNEQFF

V: TRBV5-4
D: -
J: TRBJ2-5
size: -
DNA: TGTGCCAGCAGCTTGACTACGGGGAAAACGGAGACCCAGTACTTC
CDR3: CASSLTTGKTETQYF

V: TRBV4-1
D: -
J: TRBJ2-1
size: -
DNA: TGCGCCAGCAGCCATATTCGTAACAATGAGCAGTTCTTC
CDR3: CASSHIRNNEQFF

V: TRBV7-3
D: TRBD1
J: TRBJ1-1
size: -
DNA: TGTGCCAGCAGCTGGACAGGGAGCACTGAAGCTTTCTTT
CDR3: CASSWTGSTEAFF

V: TRBV7-9
D: TRBD1
J: TRBJ1-2
size: -
DNA: TGTGCCAGCAGCTTTCAACAAAAGGGGGCGGATGGCTACACCTTC
CDR3: CASSFQQKGADGYTF